This T cell receptor beta chain was documented in a study of blood T cell repertoires in COVID-19. Germline V gene sequence: CDR1 SGHTA, CDR2 FQGTGA. This CDR3 is built from 15 residues. Trimming took 1 base from V and 4 from J; bases not matched to a gene: 5. TCRdb keeps only in-frame clones here, not all; method: immunoSEQ multiplex PCR. The table records approximately 150,000 clones, roughly 89% of them present only once. Sequences were obtained from peripheral blood. This rearrangement joins TRBV7-3 to TRBJ2-3; 7 positions agree with TRBD2. The receptor was derived from a human donor in a cohort sampled during active COVID-19. CDR3 loop: CASSLNAAGADTQYF. The CDR3 nucleotides are TGTGCCAGCAGCTTAAATGCTGCGGGGGCAGATACGCAGTATTTT.